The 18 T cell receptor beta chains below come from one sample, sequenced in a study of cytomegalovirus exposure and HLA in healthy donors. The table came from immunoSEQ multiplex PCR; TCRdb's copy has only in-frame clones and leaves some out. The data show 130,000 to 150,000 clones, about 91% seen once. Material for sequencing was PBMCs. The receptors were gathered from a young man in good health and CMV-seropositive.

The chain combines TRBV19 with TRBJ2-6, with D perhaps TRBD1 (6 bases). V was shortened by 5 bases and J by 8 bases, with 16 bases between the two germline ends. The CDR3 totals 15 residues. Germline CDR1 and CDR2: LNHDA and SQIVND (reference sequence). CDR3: CASSLGPRGPNVLTF. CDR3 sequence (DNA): TGTGCCAGTAGTTTGGGACCCAGGGGACCCAACGTCCTGACTTTC.

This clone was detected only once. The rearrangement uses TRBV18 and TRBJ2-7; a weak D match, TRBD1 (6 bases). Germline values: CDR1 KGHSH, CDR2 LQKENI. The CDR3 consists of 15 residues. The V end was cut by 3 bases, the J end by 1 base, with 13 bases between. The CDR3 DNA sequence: TGTGCCAGCTCACCCAGGGCGACAGGATCCTACGAGCAGTACTTC. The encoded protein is CASSPRATGSYEQYF.

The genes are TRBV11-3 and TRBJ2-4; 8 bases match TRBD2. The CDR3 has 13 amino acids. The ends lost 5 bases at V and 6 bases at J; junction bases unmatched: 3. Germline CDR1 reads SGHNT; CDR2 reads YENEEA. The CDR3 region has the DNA TGTGCCAGCAGCCAGAGCGGGGGAAACATTCAGTACTTC. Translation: CASSQSGGNIQYF.

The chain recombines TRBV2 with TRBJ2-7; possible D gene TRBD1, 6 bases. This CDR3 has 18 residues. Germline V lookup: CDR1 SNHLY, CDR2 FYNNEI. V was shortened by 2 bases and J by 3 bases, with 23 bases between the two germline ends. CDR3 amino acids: CASSESGTGYHTLYEQYF. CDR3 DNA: TGTGCCAGCAGTGAATCCGGTACAGGGTATCACACCCTCTACGAGCAGTACTTC.

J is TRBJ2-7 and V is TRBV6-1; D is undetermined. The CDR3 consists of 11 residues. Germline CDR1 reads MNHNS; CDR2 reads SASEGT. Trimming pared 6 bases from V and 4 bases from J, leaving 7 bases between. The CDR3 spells CASRHTYEQYF. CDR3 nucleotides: TGTGCCAGCAGGCACACGTACGAGCAGTACTTC.

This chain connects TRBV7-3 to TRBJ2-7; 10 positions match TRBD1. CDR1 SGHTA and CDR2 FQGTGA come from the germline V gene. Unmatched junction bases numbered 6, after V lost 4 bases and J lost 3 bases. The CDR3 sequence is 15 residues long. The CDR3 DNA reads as TGTGCCAGCAGCTCCCCCCGGGACAGGGGCTACGAGCAGTACTTC. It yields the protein CASSSPRDRGYEQYF.

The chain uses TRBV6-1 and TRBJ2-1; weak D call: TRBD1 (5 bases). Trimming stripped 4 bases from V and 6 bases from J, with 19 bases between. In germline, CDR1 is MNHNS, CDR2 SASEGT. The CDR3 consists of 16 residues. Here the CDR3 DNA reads TGTGCCAGCAGTGGTCAGGGCAGAATCTCTTTCAATGAGCAGTTCTTC. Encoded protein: CASSGQGRISFNEQFF.

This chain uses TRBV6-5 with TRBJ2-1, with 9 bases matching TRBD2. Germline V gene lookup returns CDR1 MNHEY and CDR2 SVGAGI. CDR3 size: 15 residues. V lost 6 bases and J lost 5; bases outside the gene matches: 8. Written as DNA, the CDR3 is TGTGCCAGCAGACTAAGCGGGGGGTCCAACAATGAGCAGTTCTTC. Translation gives CASRLSGGSNNEQFF.

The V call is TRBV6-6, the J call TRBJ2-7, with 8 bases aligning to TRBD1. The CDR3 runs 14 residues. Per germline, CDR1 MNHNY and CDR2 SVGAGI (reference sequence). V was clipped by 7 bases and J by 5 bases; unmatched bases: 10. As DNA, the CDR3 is TGTGCCAGCACCAAGACAGGGGACGTCGACGAGCAGTACTTC. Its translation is CASTKTGDVDEQYF.

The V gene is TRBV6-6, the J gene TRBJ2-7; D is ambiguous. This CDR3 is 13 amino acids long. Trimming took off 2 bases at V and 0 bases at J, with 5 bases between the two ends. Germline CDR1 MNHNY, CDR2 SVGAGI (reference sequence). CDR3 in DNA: TGTGCCAGCAGTTACCCTAGCTCCTACGAGCAGTACTTC. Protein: CASSYPSSYEQYF.

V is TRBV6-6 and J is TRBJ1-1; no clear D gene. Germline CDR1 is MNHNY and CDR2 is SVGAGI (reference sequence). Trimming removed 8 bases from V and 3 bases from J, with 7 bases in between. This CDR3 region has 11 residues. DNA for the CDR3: TGTGCCAGCGAGGAGGACACTGAAGCTTTCTTT. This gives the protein CASEEDTEAFF.

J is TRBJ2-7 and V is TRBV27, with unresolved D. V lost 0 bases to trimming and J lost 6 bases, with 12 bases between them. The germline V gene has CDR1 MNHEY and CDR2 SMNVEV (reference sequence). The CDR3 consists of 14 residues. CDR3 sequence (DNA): TGTGCCAGCAGTTTATCTAGTGATTTCCGCGAGCAGTACTTC. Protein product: CASSLSSDFREQYF.

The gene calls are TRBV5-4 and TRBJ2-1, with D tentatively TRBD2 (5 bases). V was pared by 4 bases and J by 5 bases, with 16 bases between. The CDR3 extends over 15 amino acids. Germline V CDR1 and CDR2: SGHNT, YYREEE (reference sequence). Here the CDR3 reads CASSLRSGPDNEQFF. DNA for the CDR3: TGTGCCAGCAGCCTAAGGAGCGGTCCTGACAATGAGCAGTTCTTC.

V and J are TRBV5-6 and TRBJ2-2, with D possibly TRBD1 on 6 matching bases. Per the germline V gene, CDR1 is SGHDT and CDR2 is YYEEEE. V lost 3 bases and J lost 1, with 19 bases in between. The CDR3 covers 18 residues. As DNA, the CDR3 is TGTGCCAGCAGCTGGGAACAGGGCGGGCTATTGAACACCGGGGAGCTGTTTTTT. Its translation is CASSWEQGGLLNTGELFF.

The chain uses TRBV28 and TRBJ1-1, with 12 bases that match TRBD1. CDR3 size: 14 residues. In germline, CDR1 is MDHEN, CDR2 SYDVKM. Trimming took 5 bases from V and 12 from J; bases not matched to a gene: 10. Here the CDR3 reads CASSRGTGGVQTFF. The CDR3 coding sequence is TGTGCCAGCAGTCGAGGGACAGGGGGCGTCCAAACTTTCTTT.

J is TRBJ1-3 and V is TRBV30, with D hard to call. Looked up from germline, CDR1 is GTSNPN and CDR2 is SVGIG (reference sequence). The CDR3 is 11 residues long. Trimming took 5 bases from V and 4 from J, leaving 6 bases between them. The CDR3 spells CAWGEGNTIYF. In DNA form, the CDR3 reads TGTGCCTGGGGAGAAGGAAACACCATATATTTT.

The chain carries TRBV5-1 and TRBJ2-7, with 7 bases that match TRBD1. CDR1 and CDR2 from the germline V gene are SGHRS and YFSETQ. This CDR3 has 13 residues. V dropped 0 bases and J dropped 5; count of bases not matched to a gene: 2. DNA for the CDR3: TGCGCCAGCAGCTTGGACAGGGGACACGAGCAGTACTTC. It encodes CASSLDRGHEQYF.

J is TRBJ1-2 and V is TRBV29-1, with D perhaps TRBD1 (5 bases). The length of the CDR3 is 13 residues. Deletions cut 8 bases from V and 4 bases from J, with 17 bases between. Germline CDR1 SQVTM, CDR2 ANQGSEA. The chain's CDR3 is CSTLGQGGYGYTF. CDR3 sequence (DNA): TGCAGCACTCTAGGTCAGGGTGGCTATGGCTACACCTTC. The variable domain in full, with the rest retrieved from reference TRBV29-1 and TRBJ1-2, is SAVISQKPSRDICQRGTSLTIQCQVDSQVTMMFWYRQQPGQSLTLIATANQGSEATYESGFVIDKFPISRPNLTFSTLTVSNMSPEDSSIYLCSTLGQGGYGYTFGSGTRLTVV.